This T cell receptor (beta chain) was obtained from a study of OX40 agonist ivuxolimab in advanced cancers. On the study more broadly: Across the patients, intravenous ivuxolimab was delivered every 2 weeks at 0.01 to 10 mg/kg. Cancers in dose escalation were hepatocellular, melanoma, renal cell and head and neck.

Remarks on this clone: What it binds is unknown.

Generated by immunoSEQ multiplex PCR, the TCRdb table keeps only in-frame clones and is missing some. Of tens of thousands of clones listed, 84% are singletons. Points from the study as a whole: At 0.1-3.0 mg/kg, partial responders had clonal expansion among the lowest observed. The authors also found low normalized T-cell clonal expansion in some nonresponders.

The sequences come from CD4+ or CD8+ T cells sorted from blood, collected in a trial of the OX40 agonist ivuxolimab. The sequence was obtained from an adult with an advanced solid tumor such as melanoma, head and neck, liver or kidney cancer.

The CDR3 sequence: CAWRGRAVETQYF. DNA of the CDR3: TGTGCCTGGAGGGGTAGGGCCGTAGAGACCCAGTACTTC. The rearrangement joins TRBV30 to TRBJ2-5, with D unresolved. The germline V gene has CDR1 GTSNPN and CDR2 SVGIG (reference sequence). The CDR3 loop spans 13 amino acids. The ends were cut back, 3 bases at V and 4 bases at J, with 12 bases in the middle.